This TCR beta chain was obtained from a study of T cell changes during pregnancy in multiple sclerosis. Germline V lookup: CDR1 SNHLY, CDR2 FYNNEI. The length of the CDR3 is 13 residues. Trimming removed 11 bases at V and 8 bases at J, with 16 bases between. Method: immunoSEQ multiplex PCR; TCRdb's copy keeps in-frame clones and lacks some. This table has fewer than 45,000 clones, 90% to 95% appearing once. The chain carries TRBV2 and TRBJ1-6; D gene uncertain. This TCR was sampled from a female donor with multiple sclerosis, enrolled in a pregnancy study. The material was CD8+ T cells from peripheral blood mononuclear cells, obtained in the third trimester of pregnancy. For the CDR3, the DNA is TGTGCCGTTCTCACGAGGTCGCATTCACCCCTCCACTTT. This codes for CAVLTRSHSPLHF.